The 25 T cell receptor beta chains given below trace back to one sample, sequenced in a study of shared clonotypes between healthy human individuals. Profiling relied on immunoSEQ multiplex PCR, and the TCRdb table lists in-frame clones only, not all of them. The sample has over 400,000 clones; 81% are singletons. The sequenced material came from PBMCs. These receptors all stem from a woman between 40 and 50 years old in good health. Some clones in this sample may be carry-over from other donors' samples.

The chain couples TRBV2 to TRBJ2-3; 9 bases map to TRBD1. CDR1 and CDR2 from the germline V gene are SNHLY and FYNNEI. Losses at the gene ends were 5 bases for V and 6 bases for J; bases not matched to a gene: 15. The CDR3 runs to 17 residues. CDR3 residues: CASSPRGQGRSVDTQYF. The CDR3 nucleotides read TGTGCCAGCAGTCCACGAGGACAGGGGCGTAGTGTGGATACGCAGTATTTT.

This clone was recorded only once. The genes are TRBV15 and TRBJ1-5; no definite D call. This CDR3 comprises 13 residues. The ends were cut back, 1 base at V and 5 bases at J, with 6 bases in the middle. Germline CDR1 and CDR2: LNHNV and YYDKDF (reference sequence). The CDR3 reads CATSRAVDQPQHF. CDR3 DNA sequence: TGTGCCACCAGCAGAGCTGTTGATCAGCCCCAGCATTTT.

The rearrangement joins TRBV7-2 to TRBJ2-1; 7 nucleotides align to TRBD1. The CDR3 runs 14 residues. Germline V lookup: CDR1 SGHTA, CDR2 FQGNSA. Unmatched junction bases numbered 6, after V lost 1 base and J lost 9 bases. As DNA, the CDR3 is TGTGCCAGCAGCTTAGTAGGGGGCCCCCCTGAGCAGTTCTTC. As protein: CASSLVGGPPEQFF.

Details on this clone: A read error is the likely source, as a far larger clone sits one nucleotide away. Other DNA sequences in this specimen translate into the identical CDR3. CDR3 sequence: CASSSDRLAGGYEQYF. Written as DNA, the CDR3 is TGTGCCAGCAGCTCCGATCGACTAGCTGGGGGCTACGAGCAGTACTTC. The chain has TRBV7-2 and TRBJ2-7; 7 positions match TRBD2. V lost 4 bases to trimming and J lost 3 bases; unmatched junction nucleotides: 12. Per the germline V gene, CDR1 is SGHTA and CDR2 is FQGNSA. The CDR3 extends over 16 amino acids. Full variable domain (remainder filled in from reference TRBV7-2 and TRBJ2-7): GAGVSQSPSNKVTEKGKDVELRCDPISGHTALYWYRQSLGQGLEFLIYFQGNSAPDKSGLPSDRFSAERTGGSVSTLTIQRTQQEDSAVYLCASSSDRLAGGYEQYFGPGTRLTVT.

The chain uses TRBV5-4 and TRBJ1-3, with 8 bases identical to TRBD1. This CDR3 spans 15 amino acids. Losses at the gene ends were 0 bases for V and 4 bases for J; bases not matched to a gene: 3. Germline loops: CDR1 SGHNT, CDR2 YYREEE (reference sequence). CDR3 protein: CASSLATGAGNTIYF. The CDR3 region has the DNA TGTGCCAGCAGCTTGGCGACAGGGGCCGGAAACACCATATATTTT.

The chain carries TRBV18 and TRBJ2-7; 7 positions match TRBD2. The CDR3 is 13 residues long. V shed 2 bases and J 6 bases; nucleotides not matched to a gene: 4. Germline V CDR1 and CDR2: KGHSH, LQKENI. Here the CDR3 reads CASSPGGSGEQYF. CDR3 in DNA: TGTGCCAGCTCACCAGGCGGGAGTGGCGAGCAGTACTTC. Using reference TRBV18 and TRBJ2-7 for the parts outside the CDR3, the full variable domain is NAGVMQNPRHLVRRRGQEARLRCSPMKGHSHVYWYRQLPEEGLKFMVYLQKENIIDESGMPKERFSAEFPKEGPSILRIQQVVRGDSAAYFCASSPGGSGEQYFGPGTRLTVT.

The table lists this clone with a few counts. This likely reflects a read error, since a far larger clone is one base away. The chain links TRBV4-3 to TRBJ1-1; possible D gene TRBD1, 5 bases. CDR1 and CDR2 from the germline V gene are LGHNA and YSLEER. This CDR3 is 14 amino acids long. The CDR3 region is CASSQDGANTEALF. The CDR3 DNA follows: TGCGCCAGCAGCCAAGACGGGGCGAACACTGAAGCTCTCTTT.

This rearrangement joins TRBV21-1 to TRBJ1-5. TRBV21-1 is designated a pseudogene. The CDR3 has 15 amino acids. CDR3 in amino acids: CASSKGGTADQPQHF. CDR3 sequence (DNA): TGTGCCAGCAGCAAAGGGGGGACTGCCGATCAGCCCCAGCATTTT.

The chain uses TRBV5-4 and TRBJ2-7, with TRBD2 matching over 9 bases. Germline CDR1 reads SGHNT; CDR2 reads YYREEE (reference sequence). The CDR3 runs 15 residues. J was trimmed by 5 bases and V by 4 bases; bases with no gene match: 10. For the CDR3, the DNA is TGTGCCAGCAGCCCTTCCGGCGGGAGGGCCCACGAGCAGTACTTC. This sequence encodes CASSPSGGRAHEQYF.

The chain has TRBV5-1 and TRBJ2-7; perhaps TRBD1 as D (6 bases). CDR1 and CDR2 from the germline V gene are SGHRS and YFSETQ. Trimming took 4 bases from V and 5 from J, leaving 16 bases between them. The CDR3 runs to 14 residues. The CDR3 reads CASSPDSYTNEQYF. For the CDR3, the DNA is TGCGCCAGCAGCCCGGACAGTTATACCAACGAGCAGTACTTC.

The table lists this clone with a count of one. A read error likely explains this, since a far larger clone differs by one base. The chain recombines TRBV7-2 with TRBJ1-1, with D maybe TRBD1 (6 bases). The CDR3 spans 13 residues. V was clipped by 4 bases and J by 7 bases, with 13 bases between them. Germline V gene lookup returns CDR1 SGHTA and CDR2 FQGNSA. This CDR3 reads CASSYLGGGEAFF. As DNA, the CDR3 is TGTGCCAGCAGCTACCTCGGGGGCGGTGAAGCTTTCTTT.

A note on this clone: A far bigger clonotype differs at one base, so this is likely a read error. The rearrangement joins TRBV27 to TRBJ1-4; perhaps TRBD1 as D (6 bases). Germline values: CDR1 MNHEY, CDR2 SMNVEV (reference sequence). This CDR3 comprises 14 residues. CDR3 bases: TGTACCAGCAGTTTAGCGGACAGTAATGAAAAACTGTTTTTT. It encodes CTSSLADSNEKLFF.

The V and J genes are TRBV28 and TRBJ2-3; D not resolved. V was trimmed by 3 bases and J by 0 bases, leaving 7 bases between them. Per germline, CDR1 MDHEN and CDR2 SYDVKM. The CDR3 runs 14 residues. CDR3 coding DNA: TGTGCCAGCAGTTTGGCCGCGAGCACAGATACGCAGTATTTT. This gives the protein CASSLAASTDTQYF.

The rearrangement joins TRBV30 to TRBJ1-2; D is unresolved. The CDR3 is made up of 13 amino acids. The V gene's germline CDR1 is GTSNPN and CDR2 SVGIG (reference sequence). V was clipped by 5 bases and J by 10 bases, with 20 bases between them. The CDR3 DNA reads TGTGCCTGGTCCACCGGTGCGCGGAATGTCTACACCTTC. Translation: CAWSTGARNVYTF.

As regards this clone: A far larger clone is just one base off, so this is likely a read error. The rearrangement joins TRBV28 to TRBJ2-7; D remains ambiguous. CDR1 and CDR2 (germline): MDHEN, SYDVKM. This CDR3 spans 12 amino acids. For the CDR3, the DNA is TGTGTCAGCAGTTTGTCGCGTTACGAGCAGTACTTC. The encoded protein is CVSSLSRYEQYF.

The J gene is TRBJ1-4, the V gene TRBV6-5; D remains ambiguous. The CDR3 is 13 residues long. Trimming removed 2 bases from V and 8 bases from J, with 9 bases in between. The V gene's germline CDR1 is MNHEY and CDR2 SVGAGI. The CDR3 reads CASSYGDREKLFF. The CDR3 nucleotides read TGTGCCAGCAGTTACGGCGATAGGGAAAAACTGTTTTTT.

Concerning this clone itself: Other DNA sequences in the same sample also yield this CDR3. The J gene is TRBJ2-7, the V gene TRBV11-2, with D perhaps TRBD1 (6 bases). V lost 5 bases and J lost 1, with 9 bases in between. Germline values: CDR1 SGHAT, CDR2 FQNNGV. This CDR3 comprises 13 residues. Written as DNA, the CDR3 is TGTGCCAGCAGCCTACAGGGTTCCTACGAGCAGTACTTC. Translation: CASSLQGSYEQYF. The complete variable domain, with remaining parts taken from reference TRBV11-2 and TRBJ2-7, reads EAGVAQSPRYKIIEKRQSVAFWCNPISGHATLYWYQQILGQGPKLLIQFQNNGVVDDSQLPKDRFSAERLKGVDSTLKIQPAKLEDSAVYLCASSLQGSYEQYFGPGTRLTVT.

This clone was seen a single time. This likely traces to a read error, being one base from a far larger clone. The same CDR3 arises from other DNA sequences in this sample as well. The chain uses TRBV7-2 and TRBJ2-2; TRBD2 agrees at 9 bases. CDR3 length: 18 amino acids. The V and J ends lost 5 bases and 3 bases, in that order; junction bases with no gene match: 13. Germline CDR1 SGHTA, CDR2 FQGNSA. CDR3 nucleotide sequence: TGTGCCAGCAGCAGAAGGGGGCGGGAGGGCCGAGACACCGGGGAGCTGTTTTTT. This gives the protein CASSRRGREGRDTGELFF. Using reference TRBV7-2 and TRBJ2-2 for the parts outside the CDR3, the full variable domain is GAGVSQSPSNKVTEKGKDVELRCDPISGHTALYWYRQSLGQGLEFLIYFQGNSAPDKSGLPSDRFSAERTGGSVSTLTIQRTQQEDSAVYLCASSRRGREGRDTGELFFGEGSRLTVL.

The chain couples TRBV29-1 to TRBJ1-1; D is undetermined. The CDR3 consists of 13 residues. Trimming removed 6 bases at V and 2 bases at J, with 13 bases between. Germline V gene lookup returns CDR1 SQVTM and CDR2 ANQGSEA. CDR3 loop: CSVFAAHNTEAFF. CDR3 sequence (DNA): TGCAGCGTATTTGCGGCTCACAACACTGAAGCTTTCTTT.

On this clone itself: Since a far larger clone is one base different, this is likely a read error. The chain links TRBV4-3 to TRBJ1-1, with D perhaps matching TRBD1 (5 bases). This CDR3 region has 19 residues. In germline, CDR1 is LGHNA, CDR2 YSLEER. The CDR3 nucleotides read TGCGCCAGCAGCCAAGATCTAATCGGACAAGGGAGGACTAGCACTGAAGCTCTCTTT. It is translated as CASSQDLIGQGRTSTEALF.

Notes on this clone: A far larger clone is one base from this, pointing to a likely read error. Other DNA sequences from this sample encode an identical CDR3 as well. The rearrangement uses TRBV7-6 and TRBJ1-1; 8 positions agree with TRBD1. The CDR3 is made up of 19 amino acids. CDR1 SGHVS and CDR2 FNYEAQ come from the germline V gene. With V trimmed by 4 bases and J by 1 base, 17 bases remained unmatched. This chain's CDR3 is CASSSNTGTGVGKNTEAFF. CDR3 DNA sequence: TGTGCCAGCAGCTCCAATACAGGGACAGGCGTCGGGAAGAACACTGAAGCTTTCTTT.

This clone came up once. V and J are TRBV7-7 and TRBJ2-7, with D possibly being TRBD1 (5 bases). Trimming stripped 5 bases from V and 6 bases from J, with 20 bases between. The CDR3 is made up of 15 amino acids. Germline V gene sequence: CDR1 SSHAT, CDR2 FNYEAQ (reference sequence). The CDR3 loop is CASSPAGGMGREQYF. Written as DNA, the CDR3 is TGTGCCAGCAGCCCCGCTGGTGGCATGGGGCGCGAGCAGTACTTC.

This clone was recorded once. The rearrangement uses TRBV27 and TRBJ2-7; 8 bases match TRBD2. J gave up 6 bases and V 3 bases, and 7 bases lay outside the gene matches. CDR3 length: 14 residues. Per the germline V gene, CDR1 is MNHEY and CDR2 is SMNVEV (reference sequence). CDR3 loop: CASSFSAGGSEQYF. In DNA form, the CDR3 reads TGTGCCAGCAGTTTCTCTGCGGGAGGTTCCGAGCAGTACTTC.

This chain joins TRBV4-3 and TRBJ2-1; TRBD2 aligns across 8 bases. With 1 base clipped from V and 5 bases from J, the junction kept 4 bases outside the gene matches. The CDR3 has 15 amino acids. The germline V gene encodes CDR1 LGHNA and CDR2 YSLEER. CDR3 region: CASSQGLASNNEQFF. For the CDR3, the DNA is TGCGCCAGCAGCCAAGGACTAGCGAGCAACAATGAGCAGTTCTTC.

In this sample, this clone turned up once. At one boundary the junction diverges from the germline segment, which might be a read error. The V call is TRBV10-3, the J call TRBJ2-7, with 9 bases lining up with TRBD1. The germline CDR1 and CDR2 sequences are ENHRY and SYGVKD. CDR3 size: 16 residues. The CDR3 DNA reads TGTGCCAGCAGTTACTCTCCCGGGACAGGGCTTGACGAGCAGTACTTC. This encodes CASSYSPGTGLDEQYF.